This T cell receptor (beta chain) derives from a study of blood T cell repertoires in COVID-19. The table came from immunoSEQ multiplex PCR; TCRdb's copy has only in-frame clones and leaves some out. The sample lists roughly 200,000 clones, roughly 77% occurring once. CDR3 length equals 15 residues. Germline V gene lookup returns CDR1 SGHAT and CDR2 FQNNGV. V lost 5 bases to trimming and J lost 1 base; unmatched junction nucleotides: 2. The V call is TRBV11-2, the J call TRBJ2-1; 10 bases map to TRBD2. The sequence derives from a woman in her forties with COVID-19, enrolled during active disease. Material: peripheral blood. CDR3 protein: CASSRTSGSYNEQFF. In nucleotides, the CDR3 is TGTGCCAGCAGCCGGACTAGCGGATCCTACAATGAGCAGTTCTTC. Complete variable domain (other parts from reference TRBV11-2 and TRBJ2-1): EAGVAQSPRYKIIEKRQSVAFWCNPISGHATLYWYQQILGQGPKLLIQFQNNGVVDDSQLPKDRFSAERLKGVDSTLKIQPAKLEDSAVYLCASSRTSGSYNEQFFGPGTRLTVL.